Sequencing of this TCR beta chain was carried out in a study of blood T cells in healthy people across ages. CDR1 and CDR2 (germline): SNHLY, FYNNEI. V lost 4 bases to trimming and J lost 11 bases, with 12 bases between them. The CDR3 runs to 12 residues. A second PCR, run for about 7 to 11 cycles, used a sample-barcoded 5' primer plus a J-beta primer mix. MiXCR, run by TCRdb on the 5' RACE reads, gives a single entry per CDR3 protein. The repertoire includes about 1,000,000 distinct CDR3 sequences, over 35% of them detected once, and about 19% sits in the top ten. V is TRBV2 and J is TRBJ1-5, with TRBD1 as a possible D gene (6 bases). The TCR was taken from an older woman in good health. Sequenced sample: blood. The CDR3 loop is CASSVQGSAQHF. The CDR3 nucleotides read TGTGCCAGCAGTGTACAGGGTTCGGCCCAGCATTTT.